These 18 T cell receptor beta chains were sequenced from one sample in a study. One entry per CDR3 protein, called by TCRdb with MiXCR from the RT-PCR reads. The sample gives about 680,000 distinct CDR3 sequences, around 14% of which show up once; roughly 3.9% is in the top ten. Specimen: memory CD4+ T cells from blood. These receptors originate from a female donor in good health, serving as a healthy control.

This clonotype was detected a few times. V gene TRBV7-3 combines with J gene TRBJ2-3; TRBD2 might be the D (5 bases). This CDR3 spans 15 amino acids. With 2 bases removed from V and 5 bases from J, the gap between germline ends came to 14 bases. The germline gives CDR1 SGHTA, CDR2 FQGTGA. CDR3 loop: CASSLAQPGVDTQYF. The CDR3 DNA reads TGTGCCAGCAGCTTAGCCCAACCCGGGGTAGATACGCAGTATTTT.

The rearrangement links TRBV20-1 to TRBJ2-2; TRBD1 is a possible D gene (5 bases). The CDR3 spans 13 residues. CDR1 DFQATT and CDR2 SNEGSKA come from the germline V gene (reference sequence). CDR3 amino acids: CSTQGLNTGELFF. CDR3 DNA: TGCAGCACCCAGGGCTTGAACACCGGGGAGCTGTTTTTT.

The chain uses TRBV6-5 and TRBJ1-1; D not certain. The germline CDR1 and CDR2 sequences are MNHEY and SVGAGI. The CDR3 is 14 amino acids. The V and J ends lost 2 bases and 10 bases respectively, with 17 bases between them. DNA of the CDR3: TGTGCCAGCAGTTACAGGACGAATGGAGTGGGAGCTTTCTTT. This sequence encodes CASSYRTNGVGAFF.

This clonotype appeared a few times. This CDR3 reads CSVEDVIRVNYGYTF. CDR3 DNA sequence: TGCAGCGTTGAGGACGTTATTCGGGTTAACTATGGCTACACCTTC. The gene calls are TRBV29-1 and TRBJ1-2; D not certain. The germline V gene encodes CDR1 SQVTM and CDR2 ANQGSEA. The CDR3 is 15 amino acids. V lost 3 bases and J lost 1, with 15 bases in between. Using reference TRBV29-1 and TRBJ1-2 for the parts outside the CDR3, the full variable domain is SAVISQKPSRDICQRGTSLTIQCQVDSQVTMMFWYRQQPGQSLTLIATANQGSEATYESGFVIDKFPISRPNLTFSTLTVSNMSPEDSSIYLCSVEDVIRVNYGYTFGSGTRLTVV.

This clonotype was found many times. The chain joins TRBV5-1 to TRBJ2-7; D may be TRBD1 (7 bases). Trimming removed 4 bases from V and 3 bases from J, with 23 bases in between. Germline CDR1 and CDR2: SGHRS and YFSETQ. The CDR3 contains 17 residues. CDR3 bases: TGCGCCAGCAGCCCTGGAGGGACAGCCCAATCCCTCTACGAGCAGTACTTC. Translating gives CASSPGGTAQSLYEQYF. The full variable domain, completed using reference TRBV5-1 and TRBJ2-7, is KAGVTQTPRYLIKTRGQQVTLSCSPISGHRSVSWYQQTPGQGLQFLFEYFSETQRNKGNFPGRFSGRQFSNSRSEMNVSTLELGDSALYLCASSPGGTAQSLYEQYFGPGTRLTVT.

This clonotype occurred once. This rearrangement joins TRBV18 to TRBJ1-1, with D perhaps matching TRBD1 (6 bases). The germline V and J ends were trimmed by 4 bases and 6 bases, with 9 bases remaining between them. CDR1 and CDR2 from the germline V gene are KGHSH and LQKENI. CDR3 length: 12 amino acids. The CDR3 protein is CASSRPGAEAFF. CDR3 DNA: TGTGCCAGCTCACGTCCAGGGGCTGAAGCTTTCTTT.

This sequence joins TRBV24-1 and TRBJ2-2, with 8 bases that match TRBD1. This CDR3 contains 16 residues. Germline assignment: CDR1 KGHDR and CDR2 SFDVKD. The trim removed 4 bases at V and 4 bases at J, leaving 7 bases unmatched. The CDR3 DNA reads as TGTGCCACCAGTGACCCAACAGGGGGGCTCACCGGGGAGCTGTTTTTT. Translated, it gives CATSDPTGGLTGELFF.

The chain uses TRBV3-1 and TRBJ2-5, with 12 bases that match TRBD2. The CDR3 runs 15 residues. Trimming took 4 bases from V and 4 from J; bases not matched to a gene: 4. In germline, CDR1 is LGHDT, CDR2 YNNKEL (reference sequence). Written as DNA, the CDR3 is TGTGCCAGCAGCCCTCTGACTAGCGGGAGAGAGACCCAGTACTTC. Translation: CASSPLTSGRETQYF.

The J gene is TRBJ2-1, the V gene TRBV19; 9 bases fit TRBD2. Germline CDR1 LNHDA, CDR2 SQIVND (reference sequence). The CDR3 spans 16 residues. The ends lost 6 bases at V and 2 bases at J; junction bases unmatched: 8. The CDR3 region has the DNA TGTGCCAGTAGCAGGGAGCGGGAGGCCCCCTACAATGAGCAGTTCTTC. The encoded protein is CASSREREAPYNEQFF.

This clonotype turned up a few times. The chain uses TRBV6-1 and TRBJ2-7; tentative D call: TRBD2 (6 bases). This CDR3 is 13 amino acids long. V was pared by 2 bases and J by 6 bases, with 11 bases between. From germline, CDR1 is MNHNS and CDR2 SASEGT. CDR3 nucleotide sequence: TGTGCCAGCAGTGAATCGGGGGATGGCGAGCAGTACTTC. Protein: CASSESGDGEQYF.

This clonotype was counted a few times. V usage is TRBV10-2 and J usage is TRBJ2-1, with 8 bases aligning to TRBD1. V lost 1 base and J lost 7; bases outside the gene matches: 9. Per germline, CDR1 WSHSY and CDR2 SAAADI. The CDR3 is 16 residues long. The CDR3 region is CASSELRQGAKNEQFF. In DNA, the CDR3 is TGCGCCAGCAGTGAGTTGAGGCAGGGGGCGAAAAATGAGCAGTTCTTC.

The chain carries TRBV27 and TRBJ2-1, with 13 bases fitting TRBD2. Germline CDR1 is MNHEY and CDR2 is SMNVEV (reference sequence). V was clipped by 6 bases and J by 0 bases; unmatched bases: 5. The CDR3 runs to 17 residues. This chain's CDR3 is CASSRWTSGSSYNEQFF. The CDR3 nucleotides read TGTGCCAGCAGCCGATGGACTAGCGGGAGCTCCTACAATGAGCAGTTCTTC.

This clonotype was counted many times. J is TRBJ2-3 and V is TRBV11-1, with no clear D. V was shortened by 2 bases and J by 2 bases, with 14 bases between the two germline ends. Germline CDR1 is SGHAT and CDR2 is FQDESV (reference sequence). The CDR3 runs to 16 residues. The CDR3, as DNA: TGTGCCAGCAGCTTAAAGGTCAAGACCTTCACAGATACGCAGTATTTT. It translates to CASSLKVKTFTDTQYF.

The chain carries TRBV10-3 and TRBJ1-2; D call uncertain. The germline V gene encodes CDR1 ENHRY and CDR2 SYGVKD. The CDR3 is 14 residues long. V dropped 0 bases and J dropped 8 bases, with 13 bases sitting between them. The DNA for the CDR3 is TGTGCCATCAGTGAGTCGTTACTGGCGGGGGGCTACACCTTC. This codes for CAISESLLAGGYTF.

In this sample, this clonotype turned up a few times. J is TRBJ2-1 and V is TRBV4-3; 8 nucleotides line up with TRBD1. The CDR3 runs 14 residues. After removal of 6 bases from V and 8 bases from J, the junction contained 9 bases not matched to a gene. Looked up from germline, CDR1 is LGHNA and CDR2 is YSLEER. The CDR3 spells CASSLLDREDEQFF. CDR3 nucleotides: TGCGCCAGCAGTCTCCTGGACAGGGAGGATGAGCAGTTCTTC.

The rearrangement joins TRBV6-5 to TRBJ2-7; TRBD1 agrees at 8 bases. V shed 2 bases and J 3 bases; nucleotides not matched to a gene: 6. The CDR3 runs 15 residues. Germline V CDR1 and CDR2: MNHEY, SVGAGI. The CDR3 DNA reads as TGTGCCAGCAGTTACGGACAGGGTAGGATCTACGAGCAGTACTTC. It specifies CASSYGQGRIYEQYF.

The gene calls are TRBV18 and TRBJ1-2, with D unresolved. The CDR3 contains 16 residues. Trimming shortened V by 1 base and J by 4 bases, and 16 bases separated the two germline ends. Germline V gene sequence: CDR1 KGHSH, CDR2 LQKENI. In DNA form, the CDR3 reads TGTGCCAGCTCACCACGAGAGGCCCAGAGCCTCTATGGCTACACCTTC. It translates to CASSPREAQSLYGYTF.

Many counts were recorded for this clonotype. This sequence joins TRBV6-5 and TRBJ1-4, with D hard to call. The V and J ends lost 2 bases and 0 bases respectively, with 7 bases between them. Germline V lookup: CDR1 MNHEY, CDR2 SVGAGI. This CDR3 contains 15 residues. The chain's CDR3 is CASSYNPSTNEKLFF. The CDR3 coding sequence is TGTGCCAGCAGTTACAATCCTTCAACTAATGAAAAACTGTTTTTT.